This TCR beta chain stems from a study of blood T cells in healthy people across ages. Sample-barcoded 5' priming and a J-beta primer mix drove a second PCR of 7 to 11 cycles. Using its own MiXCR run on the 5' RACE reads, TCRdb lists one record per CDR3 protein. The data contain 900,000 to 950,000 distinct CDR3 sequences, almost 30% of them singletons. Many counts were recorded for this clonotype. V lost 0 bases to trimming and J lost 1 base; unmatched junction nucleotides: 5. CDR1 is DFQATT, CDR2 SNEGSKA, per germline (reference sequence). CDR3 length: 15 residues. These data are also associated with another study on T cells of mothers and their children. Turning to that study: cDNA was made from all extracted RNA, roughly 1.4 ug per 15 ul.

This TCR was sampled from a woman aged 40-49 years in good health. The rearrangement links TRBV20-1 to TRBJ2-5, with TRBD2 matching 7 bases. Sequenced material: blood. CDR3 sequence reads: CSAREFAGVQETQYF. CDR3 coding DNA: TGCAGTGCTAGAGAATTTGCGGGGGTCCAAGAGACCCAGTACTTC.